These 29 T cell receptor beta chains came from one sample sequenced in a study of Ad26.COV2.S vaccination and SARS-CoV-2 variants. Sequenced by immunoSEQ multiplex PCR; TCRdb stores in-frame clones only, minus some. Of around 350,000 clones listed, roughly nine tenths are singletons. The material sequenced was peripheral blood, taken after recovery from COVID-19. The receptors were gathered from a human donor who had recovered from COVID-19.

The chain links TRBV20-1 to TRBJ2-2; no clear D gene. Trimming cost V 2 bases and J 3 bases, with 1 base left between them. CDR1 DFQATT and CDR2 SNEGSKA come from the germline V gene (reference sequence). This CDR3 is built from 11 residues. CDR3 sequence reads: CSARYTGELFF. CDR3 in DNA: TGCAGTGCTAGATACACCGGGGAGCTGTTTTTT.

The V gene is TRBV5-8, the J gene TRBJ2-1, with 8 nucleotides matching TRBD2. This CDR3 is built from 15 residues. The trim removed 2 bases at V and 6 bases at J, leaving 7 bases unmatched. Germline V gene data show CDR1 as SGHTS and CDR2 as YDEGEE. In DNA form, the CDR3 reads TGTGCCAGCAGCTTAAGAAATCGGGAGGGCAATGAGCAGTTCTTC. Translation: CASSLRNREGNEQFF.

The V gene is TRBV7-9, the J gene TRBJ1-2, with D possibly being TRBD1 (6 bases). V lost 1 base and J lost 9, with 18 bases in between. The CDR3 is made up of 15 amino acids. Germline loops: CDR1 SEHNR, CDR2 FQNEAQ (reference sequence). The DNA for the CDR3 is TGTGCCAGCAGCTTAGAAGGCCCCAAACAGGGTCGCTACACCTTC. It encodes CASSLEGPKQGRYTF.

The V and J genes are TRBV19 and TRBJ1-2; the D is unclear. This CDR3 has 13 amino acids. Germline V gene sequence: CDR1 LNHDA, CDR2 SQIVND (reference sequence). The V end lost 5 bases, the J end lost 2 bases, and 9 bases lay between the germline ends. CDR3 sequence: CASSPRLNYGYTF. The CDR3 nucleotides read TGTGCCAGTAGTCCGAGACTGAACTATGGCTACACCTTC.

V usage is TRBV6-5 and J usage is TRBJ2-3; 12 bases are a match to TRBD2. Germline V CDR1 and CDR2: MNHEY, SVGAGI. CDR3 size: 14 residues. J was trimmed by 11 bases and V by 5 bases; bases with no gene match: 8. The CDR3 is CASSPPGLAGLQYF. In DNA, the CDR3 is TGTGCCAGCAGTCCCCCGGGACTAGCGGGCCTGCAGTATTTT.

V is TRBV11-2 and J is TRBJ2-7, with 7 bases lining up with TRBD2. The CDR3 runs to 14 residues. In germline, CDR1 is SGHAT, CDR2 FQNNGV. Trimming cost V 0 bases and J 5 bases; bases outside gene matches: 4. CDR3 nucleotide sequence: TGTGCCAGCAGCTTAGAGACTAGCTGGGACGAGCAGTACTTC. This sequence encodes CASSLETSWDEQYF.

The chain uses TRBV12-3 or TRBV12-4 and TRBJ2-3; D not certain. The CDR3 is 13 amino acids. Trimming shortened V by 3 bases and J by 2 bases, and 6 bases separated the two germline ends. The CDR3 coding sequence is TGTGCCAGCAGTTTCAGAAACACAGATACGCAGTATTTT. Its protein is CASSFRNTDTQYF.

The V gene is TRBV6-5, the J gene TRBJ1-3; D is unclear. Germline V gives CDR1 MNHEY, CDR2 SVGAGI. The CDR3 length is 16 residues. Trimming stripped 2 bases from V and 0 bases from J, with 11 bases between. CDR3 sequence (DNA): TGTGCCAGCAGTTACCAGGACCTTGTCTCTGGAAACACCATATATTTT. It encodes CASSYQDLVSGNTIYF.

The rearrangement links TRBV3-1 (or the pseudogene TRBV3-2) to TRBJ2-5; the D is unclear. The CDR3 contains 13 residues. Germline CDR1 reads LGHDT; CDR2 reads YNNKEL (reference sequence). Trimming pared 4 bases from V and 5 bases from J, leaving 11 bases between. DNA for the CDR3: TGTGCCAGCAGCCGGGTCAGATGGGAGACCCAGTACTTC. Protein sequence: CASSRVRWETQYF.

The CDR3 loop reads CASSGRGQDTNEQFF. The CDR3 bases are TGTGCCAGCAGTGGAAGGGGGCAGGATACCAATGAGCAGTTCTTC. The V call is TRBV6-1, the J call TRBJ2-1; 7 bases agree with TRBD1. CDR1 is MNHNS and CDR2 is SASEGT in the germline V gene. The CDR3 has 15 amino acids. The V gene end was trimmed by 4 bases and the J gene end by 6 bases; junction bases not matched to a gene: 9.

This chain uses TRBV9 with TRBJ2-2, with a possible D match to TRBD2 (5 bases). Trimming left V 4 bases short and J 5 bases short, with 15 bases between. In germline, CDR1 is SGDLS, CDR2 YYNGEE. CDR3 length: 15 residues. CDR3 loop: CASSPREGTTGELFF. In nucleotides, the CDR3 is TGTGCCAGCAGCCCCCGAGAGGGTACGACCGGGGAGCTGTTTTTT.

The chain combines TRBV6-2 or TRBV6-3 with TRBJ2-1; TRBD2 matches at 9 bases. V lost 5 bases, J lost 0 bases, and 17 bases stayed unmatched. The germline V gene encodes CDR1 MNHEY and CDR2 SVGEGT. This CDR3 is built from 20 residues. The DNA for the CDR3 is TGTGCCAGCAGTGGGGACCGCCATTTAGCGGGGGTTAGCTCCTACAATGAGCAGTTCTTC. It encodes CASSGDRHLAGVSSYNEQFF.

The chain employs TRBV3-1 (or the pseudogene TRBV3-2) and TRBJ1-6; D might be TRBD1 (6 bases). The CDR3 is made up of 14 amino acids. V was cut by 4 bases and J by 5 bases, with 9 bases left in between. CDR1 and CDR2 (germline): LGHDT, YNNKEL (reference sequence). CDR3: CASSRGQNNSPLHF. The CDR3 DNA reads TGTGCCAGCAGCCGGGGACAAAATAATTCACCCCTCCACTTT.

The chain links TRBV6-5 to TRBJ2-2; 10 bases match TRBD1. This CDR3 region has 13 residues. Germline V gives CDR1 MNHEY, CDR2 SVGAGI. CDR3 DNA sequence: TGTGCTGCCGGGACAGGGGTCACCGGGGAGCTGTTTTTT. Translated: CAAGTGVTGELFF.

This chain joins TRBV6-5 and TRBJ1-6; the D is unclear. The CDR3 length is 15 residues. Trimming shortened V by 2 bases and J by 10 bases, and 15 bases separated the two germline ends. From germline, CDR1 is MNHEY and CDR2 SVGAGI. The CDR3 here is CASSYPRALGSPLHF. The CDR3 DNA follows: TGTGCCAGCAGTTACCCCCGGGCCCTTGGGTCACCCCTCCACTTT.

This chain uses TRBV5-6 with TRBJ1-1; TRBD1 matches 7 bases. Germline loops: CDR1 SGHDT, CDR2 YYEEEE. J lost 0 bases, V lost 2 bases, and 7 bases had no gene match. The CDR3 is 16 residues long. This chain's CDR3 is CASSFNLGQLNTEAFF. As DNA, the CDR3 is TGTGCCAGCAGCTTTAATTTGGGACAGCTGAACACTGAAGCTTTCTTT.

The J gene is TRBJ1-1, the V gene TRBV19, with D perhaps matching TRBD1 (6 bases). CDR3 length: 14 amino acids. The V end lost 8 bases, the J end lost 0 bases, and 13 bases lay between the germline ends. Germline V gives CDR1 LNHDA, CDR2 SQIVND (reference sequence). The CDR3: CASRGGPVNTEAFF. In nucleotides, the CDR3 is TGTGCCAGTCGTGGGGGCCCGGTGAACACTGAAGCTTTCTTT.

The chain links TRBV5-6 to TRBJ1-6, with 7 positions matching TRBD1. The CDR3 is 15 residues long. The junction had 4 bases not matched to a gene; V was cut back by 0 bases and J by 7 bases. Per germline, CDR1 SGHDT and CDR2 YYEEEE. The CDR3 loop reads CASSLGQGENSPLHF. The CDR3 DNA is TGTGCCAGCAGCTTGGGGCAGGGGGAAAATTCACCCCTCCACTTT. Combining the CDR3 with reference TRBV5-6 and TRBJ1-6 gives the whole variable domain DAGVTQSPTHLIKTRGQQVTLRCSPKSGHDTVSWYQQALGQGPQFIFQYYEEEERQRGNFPDRFSGHQFPNYSSELNVNALLLGDSALYLCASSLGQGENSPLHFGNGTRLTVT.

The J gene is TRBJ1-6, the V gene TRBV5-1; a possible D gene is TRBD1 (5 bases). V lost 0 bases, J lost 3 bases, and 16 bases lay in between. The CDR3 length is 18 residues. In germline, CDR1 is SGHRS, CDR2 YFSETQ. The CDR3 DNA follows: TGCGCCAGCAGCTTGGGAGGGGAGGGATCCGTCTATAATTCACCCCTCCACTTT. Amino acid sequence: CASSLGGEGSVYNSPLHF.

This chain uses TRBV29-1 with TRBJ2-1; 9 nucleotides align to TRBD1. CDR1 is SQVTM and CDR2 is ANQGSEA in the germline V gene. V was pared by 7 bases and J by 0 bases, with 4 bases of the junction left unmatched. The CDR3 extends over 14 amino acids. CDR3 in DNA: TGCAGCGCCGCGACAGGGGGCTCCTACAATGAGCAGTTCTTC. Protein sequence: CSAATGGSYNEQFF.

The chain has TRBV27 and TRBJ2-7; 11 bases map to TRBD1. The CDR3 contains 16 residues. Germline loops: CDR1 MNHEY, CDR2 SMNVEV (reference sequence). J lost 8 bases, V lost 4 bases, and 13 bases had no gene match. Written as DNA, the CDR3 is TGTGCCAGCAGTTCTACCTGGACAGGGGGCGAAGTGCAGCAGTACTTC. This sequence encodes CASSSTWTGGEVQQYF.

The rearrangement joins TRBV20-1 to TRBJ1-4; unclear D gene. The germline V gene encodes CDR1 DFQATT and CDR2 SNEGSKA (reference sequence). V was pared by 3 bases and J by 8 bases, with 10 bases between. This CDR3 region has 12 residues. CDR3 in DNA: TGCAGTGCTAGTGGGGAGGCCGAAAAACTGTTTTTT. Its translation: CSASGEAEKLFF.

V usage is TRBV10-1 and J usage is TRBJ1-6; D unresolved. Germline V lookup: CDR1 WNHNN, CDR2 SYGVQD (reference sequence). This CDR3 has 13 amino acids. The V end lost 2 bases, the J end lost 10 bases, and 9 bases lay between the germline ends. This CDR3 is CASSETPESPLHF. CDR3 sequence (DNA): TGCGCCAGCAGTGAGACCCCGGAGTCACCCCTCCACTTT.

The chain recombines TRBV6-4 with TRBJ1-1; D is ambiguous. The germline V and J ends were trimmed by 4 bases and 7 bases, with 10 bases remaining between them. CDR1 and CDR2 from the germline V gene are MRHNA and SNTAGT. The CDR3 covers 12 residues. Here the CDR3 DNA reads TGTGCCAGCAGTGCTAGGGTTCATGAAGCTTTCTTT. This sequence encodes CASSARVHEAFF.

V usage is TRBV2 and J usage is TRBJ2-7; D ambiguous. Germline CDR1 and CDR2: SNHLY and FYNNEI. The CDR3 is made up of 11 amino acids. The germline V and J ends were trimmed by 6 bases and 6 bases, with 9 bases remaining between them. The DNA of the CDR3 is TGTGCCAGCAGGCAAGCACGCGAGCAGTACTTC. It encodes CASRQAREQYF.

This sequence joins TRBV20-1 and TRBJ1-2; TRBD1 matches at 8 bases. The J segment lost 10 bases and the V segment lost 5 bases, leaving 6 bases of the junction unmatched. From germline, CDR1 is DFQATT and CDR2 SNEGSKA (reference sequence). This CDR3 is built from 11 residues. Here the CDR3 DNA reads TGCAGTGCTGGTACAGGGGGGCCCTACACCTTC. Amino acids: CSAGTGGPYTF.

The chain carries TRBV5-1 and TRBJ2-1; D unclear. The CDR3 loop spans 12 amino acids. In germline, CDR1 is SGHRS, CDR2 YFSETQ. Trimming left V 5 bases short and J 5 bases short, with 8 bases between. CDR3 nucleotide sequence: TGCGCCAGCAGATGGGGTAACAATGAGCAGTTCTTC. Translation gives CASRWGNNEQFF.

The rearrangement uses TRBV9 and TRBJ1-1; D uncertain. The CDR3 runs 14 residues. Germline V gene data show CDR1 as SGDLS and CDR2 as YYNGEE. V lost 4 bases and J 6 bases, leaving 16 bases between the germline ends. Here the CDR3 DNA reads TGTGCCAGCAGCTCCCGGGTAGGTGCTTCTGAAGCTTTCTTT. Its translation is CASSSRVGASEAFF.

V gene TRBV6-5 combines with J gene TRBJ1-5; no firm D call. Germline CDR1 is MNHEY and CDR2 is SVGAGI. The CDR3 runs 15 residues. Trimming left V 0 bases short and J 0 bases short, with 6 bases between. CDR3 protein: CASSYSGYSNQPQHF. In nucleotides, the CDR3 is TGTGCCAGCAGTTACTCCGGGTATAGCAATCAGCCCCAGCATTTT.